This is a list of T cell receptor beta chains from one sample in a study of blood T cells in healthy people across ages. One entry per CDR3 protein results from TCRdb running MiXCR on the 5' RACE reads. The sample has 800,000 to 900,000 distinct CDR3 sequences, approximately 67% seen once; the top ten hold 28%. Input material: blood. All receptors come from a man younger than 40 in good health. Each CDR3 is given with its conserved first and last residue. A D gene is named only where the DNA matches it firmly. Rows give clone size only sometimes, using once, few, many, or a class for an expanded clone.

clone_size d_call j_call cdr3_length v_call cdr3_nt cdr3_aa
few - TRBJ2-3 10 TRBV20-1 TGCAGTGCTTCGGGGGATACGCAGTATTTT CSASGDTQYF
few - TRBJ2-1 14 TRBV7-3 TGTGCCAGCAGCTCGGGGGAGCACTACAATGAGCAGTTCTTC CASSSGEHYNEQFF
few - TRBJ2-3 15 TRBV7-9 TGTGCCAGCAGCTTAGACGGGTCTAGCACAGATACGCAGTATTTT CASSLDGSSTDTQYF
- - TRBJ1-2 13 TRBV20-1 TGCAGTGCCTTCCGGGAAGGGGCGAGTGGCTACACCTTC CSAFREGASGYTF
- - TRBJ2-2 15 TRBV6-2/TRBV6-3 TGTGCCAGCAGTTCGGGTAGGGATAACACCGGGGAGCTGTTTTTT CASSSGRDNTGELFF
- TRBD2 TRBJ2-5 15 TRBV9 TGTGCCAGCAGCTCGGGGGGAAATGCTCGCAATGAGCAGTACTTT CASSSGGNARNEQYF
- TRBD2 TRBJ2-7 15 TRBV5-5 TGTGCCAGCAGCTTAGGACTAGCACCGACCTACGAGCAGTACTTC CASSLGLAPTYEQYF
few TRBD2 TRBJ2-1 17 TRBV9 TGTGCCAGCAGCGTAGAACCAGCGGGGGGGCGGTCGAATGAGCAGTTCTTC CASSVEPAGGRSNEQFF
- - TRBJ1-2 14 TRBV7-2 TGTGCCAGCAGCTCCTCGGGGTATAACTATGGCTACACCTTC CASSSSGYNYGYTF
- - TRBJ2-7 11 TRBV9 TGTGCCAAGGCGGCGGAGGGCGGGCAGTACTTC CAKAAEGGQYF
- - TRBJ1-1 13 TRBV6-5 TGTGCCAGCAGTTACCAGGGGAACACTGAAGCTTTCTTT CASSYQGNTEAFF
- - TRBJ2-1 17 TRBV7-7 TGTGCCAGCAGCTTAGTATCCCCAGGCATGGGATACAATGAGCAGTTCTTC CASSLVSPGMGYNEQFF
few - TRBJ2-5 13 TRBV29-1 TGCAACCATTACAACAGGGTATTAGAGACCCAGTACTTC CNHYNRVLETQYF
- TRBD1 TRBJ1-5 16 TRBV4-3 TGCGCCAGCAGCCAAACCTGGACAGGGGGCTTTCAGCCCCAGCATTTT CASSQTWTGGFQPQHF
- - TRBJ2-7 15 TRBV20-1 TGCAGTGCTCGGGGGTGGACGGGGGCATCCTACGAGCAGTACTTC CSARGWTGASYEQYF
- TRBD1 TRBJ2-4 14 TRBV7-9 TGTGCCAGCAGCTTCGGGACAGGGGTGTGGGAGCGGTACTTC CASSFGTGVWERYF
- - TRBJ1-2 11 TRBV5-6 TGTGCCAGCAGCGCGGACTATGGCTACACCTTC CASSADYGYTF
- TRBD1 TRBJ2-1 16 TRBV4-2 TGTGCCAGCAGCCAAGATGGCACAGGGGTGGGGAATGAGCAGTTCTTC CASSQDGTGVGNEQFF
- - TRBJ1-2 12 TRBV7-2 TGTGCCAGCAACTCACAGGGCTATGGCTTCACCTTC CASNSQGYGFTF
once TRBD2 TRBJ2-3 15 TRBV6-5 TGTGCCAGCAGTTACTCGCTAGCGGCGCGAGATACGCAGTATTTT CASSYSLAARDTQYF
- - TRBJ2-7 14 TRBV6-6 TGTGCCAGCAGTTACCACGTAGACTCCTACGAGCAGTACTTC CASSYHVDSYEQYF
- - TRBJ1-2 14 TRBV5-4 TGTGCCAGCAGGCCAATCAGGATGATCTATGGCTACACCTTC CASRPIRMIYGYTF
- - TRBJ2-6 16 TRBV7-2 TGTGCCAGCAGCTTCCTCATGTCCATTGGGGCCAACGTCCTGACTTTC CASSFLMSIGANVLTF
- - TRBJ2-1 14 TRBV20-1 TGCAGTGCTGGGGGATACGGGCAACCAAATGAGCAGTTCTTC CSAGGYGQPNEQFF
- TRBD1 TRBJ1-1 15 TRBV5-1 TGCGCCAGCAGCGAGGGACAGGGGGGATTGTCTGAAGCTTTCTTT CASSEGQGGLSEAFF
- - TRBJ2-5 11 TRBV14 TGTGCCAGCAGCCAAGGGCCCCCGAAGTACTTC CASSQGPPKYF
- - TRBJ1-5 14 TRBV27 TGTGCCAGCAGCGGGTGGGGGCGCAATCAGCCCCAGCATTTT CASSGWGRNQPQHF
few - TRBJ2-3 14 TRBV20-1 TGCAGTGCTATCTTTGGGGGCGGGTCGGATACGCAGTATTTT CSAIFGGGSDTQYF
once - TRBJ1-2 14 TRBV29-1 TGCAGCGTTGAAGATTCGGGGCCCGGGTATGGCTACACCTTC CSVEDSGPGYGYTF
many - TRBJ1-2 11 TRBV28 TGTGCCAGCAGTTTAGACTATGGCTACACCTTC CASSLDYGYTF
- - TRBJ2-1 16 TRBV4-1 TGCGCCAGCAGCCAAGATGGGAGAGAGATCGAGAATGAGCAGTTCTTC CASSQDGREIENEQFF
few - TRBJ2-5 13 TRBV7-2 TGTGCCAGCAGCTTAGTTACCCAAGAGACCCAGTACTTC CASSLVTQETQYF
- - TRBJ1-4 14 TRBV6-6 TGTGCCAGCAGCCAAGAGAGCACTAATGAAAAACTGTTTTTT CASSQESTNEKLFF
- - TRBJ2-5 14 TRBV6-9 TGTGCCAGCAGTTATATCGGGGGCCGAGAGACCCAGTACTTC CASSYIGGRETQYF
few - TRBJ2-1 13 TRBV12-3/TRBV12-4 TGTGCCAGCAGCACCACATTGACACCTGAGCAGTTCTTC CASSTTLTPEQFF
few - TRBJ2-5 13 TRBV6-6 TGTGCCAGCAGTTATTCAGGGGGGGAGACCCAGTACTTC CASSYSGGETQYF
- - TRBJ2-1 11 TRBV7-2 TGTGCCAGCAGCTTAATACTTGAGCAGTTCTTC CASSLILEQFF